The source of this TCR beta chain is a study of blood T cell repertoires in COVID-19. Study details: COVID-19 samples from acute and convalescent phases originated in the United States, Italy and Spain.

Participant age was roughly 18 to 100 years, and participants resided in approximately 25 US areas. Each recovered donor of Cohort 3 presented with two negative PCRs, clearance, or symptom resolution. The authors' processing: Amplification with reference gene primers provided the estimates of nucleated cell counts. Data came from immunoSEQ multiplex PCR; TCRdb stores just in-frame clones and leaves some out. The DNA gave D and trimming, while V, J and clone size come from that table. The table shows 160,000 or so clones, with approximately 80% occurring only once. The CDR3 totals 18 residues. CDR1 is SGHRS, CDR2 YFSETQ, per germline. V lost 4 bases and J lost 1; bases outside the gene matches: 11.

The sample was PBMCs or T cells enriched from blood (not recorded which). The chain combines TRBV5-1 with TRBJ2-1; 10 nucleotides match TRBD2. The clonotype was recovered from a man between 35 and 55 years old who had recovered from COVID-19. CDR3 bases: TGCGCCAGCAGCAAAAGCGGGGGGGCCTTATCATCCTACAATGAGCAGTTCTTC. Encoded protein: CASSKSGGALSSYNEQFF.